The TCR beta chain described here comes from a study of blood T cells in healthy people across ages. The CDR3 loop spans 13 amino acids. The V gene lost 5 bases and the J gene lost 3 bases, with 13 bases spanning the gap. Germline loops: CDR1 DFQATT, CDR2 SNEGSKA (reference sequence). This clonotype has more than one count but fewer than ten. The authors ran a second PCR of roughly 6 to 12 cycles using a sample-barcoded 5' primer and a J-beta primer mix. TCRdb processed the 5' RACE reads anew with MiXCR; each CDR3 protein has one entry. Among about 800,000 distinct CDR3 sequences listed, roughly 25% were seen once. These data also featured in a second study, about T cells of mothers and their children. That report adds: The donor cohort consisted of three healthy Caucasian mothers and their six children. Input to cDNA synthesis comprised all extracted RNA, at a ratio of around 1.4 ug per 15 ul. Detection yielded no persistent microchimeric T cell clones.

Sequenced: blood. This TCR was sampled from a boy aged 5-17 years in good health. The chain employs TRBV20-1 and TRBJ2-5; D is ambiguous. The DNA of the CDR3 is TGCAGTGCTCCCGAGACTGACGAAGAGACCCAGTACTTC. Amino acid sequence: CSAPETDEETQYF.